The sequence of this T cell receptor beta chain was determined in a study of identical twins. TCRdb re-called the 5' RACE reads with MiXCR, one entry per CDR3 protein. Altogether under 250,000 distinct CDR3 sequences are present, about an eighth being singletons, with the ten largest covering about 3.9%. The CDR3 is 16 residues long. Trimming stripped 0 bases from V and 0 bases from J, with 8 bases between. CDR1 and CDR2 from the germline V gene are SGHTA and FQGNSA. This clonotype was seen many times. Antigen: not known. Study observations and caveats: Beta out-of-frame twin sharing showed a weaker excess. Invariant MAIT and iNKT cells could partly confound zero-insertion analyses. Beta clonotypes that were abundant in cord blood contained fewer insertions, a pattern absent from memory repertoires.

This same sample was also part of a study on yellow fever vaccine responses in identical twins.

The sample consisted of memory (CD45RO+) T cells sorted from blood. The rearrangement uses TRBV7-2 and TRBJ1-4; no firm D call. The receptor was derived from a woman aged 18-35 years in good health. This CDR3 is CASSLAGSTTNEKLFF. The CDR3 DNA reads TGTGCCAGCAGCTTAGCTGGCTCAACAACTAATGAAAAACTGTTTTTT.